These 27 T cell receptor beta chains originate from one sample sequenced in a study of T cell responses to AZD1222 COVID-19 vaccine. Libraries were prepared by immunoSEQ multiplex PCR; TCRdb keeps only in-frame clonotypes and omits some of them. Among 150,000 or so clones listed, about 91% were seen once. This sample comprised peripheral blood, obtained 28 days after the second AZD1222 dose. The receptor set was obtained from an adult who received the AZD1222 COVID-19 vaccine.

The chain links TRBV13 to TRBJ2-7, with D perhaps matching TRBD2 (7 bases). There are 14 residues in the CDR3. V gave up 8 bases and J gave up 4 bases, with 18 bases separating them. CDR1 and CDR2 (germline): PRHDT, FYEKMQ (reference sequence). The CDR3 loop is CASRIGGGRYEQYF. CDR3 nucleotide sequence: TGTGCCAGCCGGATAGGGGGGGGCCGTTACGAGCAGTACTTC. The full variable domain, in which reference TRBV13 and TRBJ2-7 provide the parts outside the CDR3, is AAGVIQSPRHLIKEKRETATLKCYPIPRHDTVYWYQQGPGQDPQFLISFYEKMQSDKGSIPDRFSAQQFSDYHSELNMSSLELGDSALYFCASRIGGGRYEQYFGPGTRLTVT.

The CDR3 DNA reads as TGTGCCAGCAGCCCAAATGGGCGGGGGTCAGATACGCAGTATTTT. The encoded protein is CASSPNGRGSDTQYF. This chain links TRBV7-2 with TRBJ2-3; 7 bases match TRBD2. V shed 5 bases and J 4 bases; nucleotides not matched to a gene: 9. Germline V CDR1 and CDR2: SGHTA, FQGNSA. The CDR3 length is 15 residues.

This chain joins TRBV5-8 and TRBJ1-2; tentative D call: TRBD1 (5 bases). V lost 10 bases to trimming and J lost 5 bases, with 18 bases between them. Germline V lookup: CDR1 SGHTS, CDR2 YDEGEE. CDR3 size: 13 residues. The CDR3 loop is CADLRVRGYGYTF. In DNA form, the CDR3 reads TGTGCCGATCTCAGGGTTCGCGGGTATGGCTACACCTTC.

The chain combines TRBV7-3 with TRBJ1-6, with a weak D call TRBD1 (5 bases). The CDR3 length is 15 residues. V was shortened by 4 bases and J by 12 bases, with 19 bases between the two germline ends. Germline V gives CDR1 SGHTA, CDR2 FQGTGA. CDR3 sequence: CASSSGTAGVGPLHF. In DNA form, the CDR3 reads TGTGCCAGCAGCTCCGGGACCGCCGGGGTGGGACCCCTCCACTTT.

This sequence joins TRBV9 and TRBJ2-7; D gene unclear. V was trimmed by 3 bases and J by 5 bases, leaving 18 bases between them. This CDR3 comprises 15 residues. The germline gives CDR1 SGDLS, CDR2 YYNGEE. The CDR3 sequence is CASSASLLNRDEQYF. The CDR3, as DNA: TGTGCCAGCAGCGCCTCCCTACTTAACCGCGACGAGCAGTACTTC.

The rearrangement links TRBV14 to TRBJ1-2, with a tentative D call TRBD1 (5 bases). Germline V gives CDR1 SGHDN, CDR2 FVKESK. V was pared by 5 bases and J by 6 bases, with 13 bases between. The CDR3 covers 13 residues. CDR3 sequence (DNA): TGTGCCAGCAGCGGGATCAGGGTGCATGGCTACACCTTC. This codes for CASSGIRVHGYTF.

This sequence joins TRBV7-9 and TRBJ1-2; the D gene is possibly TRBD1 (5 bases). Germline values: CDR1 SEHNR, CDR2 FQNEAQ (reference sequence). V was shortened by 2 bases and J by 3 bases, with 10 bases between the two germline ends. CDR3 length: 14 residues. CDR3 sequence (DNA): TGTGCCAGCAGCTTAAGGGGACTGGACTATGGCTACACCTTC. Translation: CASSLRGLDYGYTF.

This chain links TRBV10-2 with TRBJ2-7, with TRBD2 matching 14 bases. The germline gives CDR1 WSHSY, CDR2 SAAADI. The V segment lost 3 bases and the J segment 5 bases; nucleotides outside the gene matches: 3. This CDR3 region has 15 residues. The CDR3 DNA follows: TGCGCCAGCAGTGACGGGGGACTAGCGGGAGACGAGCAGTACTTC. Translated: CASSDGGLAGDEQYF.

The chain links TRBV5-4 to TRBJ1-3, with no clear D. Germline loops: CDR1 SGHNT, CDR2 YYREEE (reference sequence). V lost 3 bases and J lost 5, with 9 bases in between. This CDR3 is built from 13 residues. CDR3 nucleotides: TGTGCCAGCAGCTGGACGGGCCGAAACACCATATATTTT. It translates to CASSWTGRNTIYF.

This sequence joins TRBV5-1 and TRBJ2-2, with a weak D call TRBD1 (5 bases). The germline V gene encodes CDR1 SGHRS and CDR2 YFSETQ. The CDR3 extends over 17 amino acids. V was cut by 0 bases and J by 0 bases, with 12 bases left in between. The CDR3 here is CASSLDRPTTNTGELFF. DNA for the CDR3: TGCGCCAGCAGCTTGGACAGGCCAACAACGAACACCGGGGAGCTGTTTTTT.

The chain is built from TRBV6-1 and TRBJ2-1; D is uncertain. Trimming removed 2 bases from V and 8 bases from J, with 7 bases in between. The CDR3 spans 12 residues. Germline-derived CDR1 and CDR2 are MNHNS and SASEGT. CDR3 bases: TGTGCCAGCAGTGAATTCCTGGATGAGCAGTTCTTC. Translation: CASSEFLDEQFF.

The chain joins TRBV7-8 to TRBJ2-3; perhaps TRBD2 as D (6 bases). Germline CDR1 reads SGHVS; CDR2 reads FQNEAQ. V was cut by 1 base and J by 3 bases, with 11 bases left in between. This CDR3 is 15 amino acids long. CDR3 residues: CASSLVGGATDTQYF. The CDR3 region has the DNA TGTGCCAGCAGCTTAGTGGGGGGAGCTACAGATACGCAGTATTTT. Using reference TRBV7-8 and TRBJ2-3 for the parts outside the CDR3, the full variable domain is GAGVSQSPRYKVAKRGQDVALRCDPISGHVSLFWYQQALGQGPEFLTYFQNEAQLDKSGLPSDRFFAERPEGSVSTLKIQRTQQEDSAVYLCASSLVGGATDTQYFGPGTRLTVL.

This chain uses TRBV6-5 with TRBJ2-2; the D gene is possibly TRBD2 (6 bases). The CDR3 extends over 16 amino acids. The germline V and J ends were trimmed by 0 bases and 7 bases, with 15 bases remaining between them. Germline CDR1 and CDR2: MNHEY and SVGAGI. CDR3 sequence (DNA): TGTGCCAGCAGTTACTCGAGAGCGGCGCGGGGCGGGGAGCTGTTTTTT. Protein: CASSYSRAARGGELFF.

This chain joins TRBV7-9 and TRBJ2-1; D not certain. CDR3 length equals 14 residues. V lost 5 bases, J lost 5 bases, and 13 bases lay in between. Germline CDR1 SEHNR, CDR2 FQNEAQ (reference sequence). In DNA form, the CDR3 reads TGTGCCAGCAGCCTCCTCCCCGGCAACAATGAGCAGTTCTTC. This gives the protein CASSLLPGNNEQFF.

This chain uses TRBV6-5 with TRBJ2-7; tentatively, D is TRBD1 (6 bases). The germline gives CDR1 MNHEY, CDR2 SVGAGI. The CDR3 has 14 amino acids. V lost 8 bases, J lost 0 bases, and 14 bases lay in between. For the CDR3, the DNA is TGTGCCAGCTTGTATACAGGGAGCTCCTACGAGCAGTACTTC. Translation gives CASLYTGSSYEQYF.

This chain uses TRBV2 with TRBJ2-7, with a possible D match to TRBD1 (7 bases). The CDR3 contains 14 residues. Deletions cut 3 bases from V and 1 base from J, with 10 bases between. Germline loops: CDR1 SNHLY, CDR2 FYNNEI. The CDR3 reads CASSEAGGSYEQYF. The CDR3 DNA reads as TGTGCCAGCAGTGAGGCAGGGGGGTCCTACGAGCAGTACTTC.

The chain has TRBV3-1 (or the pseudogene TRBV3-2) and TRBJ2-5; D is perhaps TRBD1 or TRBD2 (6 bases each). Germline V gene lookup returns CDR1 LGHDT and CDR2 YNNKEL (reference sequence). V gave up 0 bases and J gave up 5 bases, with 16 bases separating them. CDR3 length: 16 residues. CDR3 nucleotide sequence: TGTGCCAGCAGCCAAGAGCCAGGGGAGGTTGAGGAGACCCAGTACTTC. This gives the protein CASSQEPGEVEETQYF.

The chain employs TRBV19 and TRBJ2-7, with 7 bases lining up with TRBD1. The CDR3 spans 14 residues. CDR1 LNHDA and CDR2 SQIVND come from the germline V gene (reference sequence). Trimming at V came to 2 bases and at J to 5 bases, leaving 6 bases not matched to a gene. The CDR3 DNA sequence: TGTGCCAGTAGTATAATCAACAGGGGAGACGAGCAGTACTTC. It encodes CASSIINRGDEQYF.

The DNA of the CDR3 is TGTGCCAGTACCCCCCGGAAAACTGGAAACACCATATATTTT. This encodes CASTPRKTGNTIYF. V is TRBV19 and J is TRBJ1-3; no firm D call. The CDR3 is 14 amino acids. CDR1 is LNHDA, CDR2 SQIVND, per germline (reference sequence). Deletions cut 7 bases from V and 2 bases from J, with 12 bases between.

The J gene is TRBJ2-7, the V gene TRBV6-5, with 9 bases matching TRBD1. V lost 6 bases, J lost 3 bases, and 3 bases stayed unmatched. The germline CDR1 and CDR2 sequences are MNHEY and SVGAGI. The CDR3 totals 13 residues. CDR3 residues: CASRGTGFYEQYF. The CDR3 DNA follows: TGTGCCAGCAGAGGGACAGGGTTCTACGAGCAGTACTTC.

DNA for the CDR3: TGCGCCAGCAGCCAAGTTAGTTCGGGAGTTCAGCCCCAGCATTTT. As protein: CASSQVSSGVQPQHF. This sequence joins TRBV4-1 and TRBJ1-5; D ambiguous. CDR1 is MGHRA, CDR2 YSYEKL, per germline. This CDR3 has 15 residues. The germline V and J ends were trimmed by 1 base and 6 bases, with 13 bases remaining between them.

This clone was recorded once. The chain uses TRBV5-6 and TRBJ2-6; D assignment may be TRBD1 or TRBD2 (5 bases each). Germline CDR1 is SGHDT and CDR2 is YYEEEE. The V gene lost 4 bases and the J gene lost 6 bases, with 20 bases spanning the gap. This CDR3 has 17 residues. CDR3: CASSPDRDRDTANVLTF. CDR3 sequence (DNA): TGTGCCAGCAGCCCGGACCGGGACCGCGACACGGCCAACGTCCTGACTTTC.

The CDR3, as DNA: TGTGCCAGCAGTCCCCGACTAGCGGGGGCGCGGCCTTCCTACGAGCAGTACTTC. It codes for CASSPRLAGARPSYEQYF. V gene TRBV6-6 combines with J gene TRBJ2-7; TRBD2 agrees at 12 bases. The germline CDR1 and CDR2 sequences are MNHNY and SVGAGI (reference sequence). The V gene end was trimmed by 5 bases and the J gene end by 1 base; junction bases not matched to a gene: 12. The length of the CDR3 is 18 residues.

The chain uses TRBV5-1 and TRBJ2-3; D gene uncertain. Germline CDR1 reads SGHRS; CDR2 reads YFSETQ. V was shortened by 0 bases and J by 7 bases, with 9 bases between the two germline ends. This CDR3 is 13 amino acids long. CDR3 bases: TGCGCCAGCAGCTTGGAAATGGGATATACGCAGTATTTT. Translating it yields CASSLEMGYTQYF.

CDR3 DNA sequence: TGTGCCAGCAGCCGTAGCGGGAGCCACAATGAGCAGTTCTTC. Amino acids: CASSRSGSHNEQFF. V usage is TRBV3-1 (or the pseudogene TRBV3-2) and J usage is TRBJ2-1, with 9 bases identical to TRBD2. This CDR3 is built from 14 residues. Looked up from germline, CDR1 is LGHDT and CDR2 is YNNKEL (reference sequence). J lost 5 bases, V lost 4 bases, and 3 bases had no gene match.

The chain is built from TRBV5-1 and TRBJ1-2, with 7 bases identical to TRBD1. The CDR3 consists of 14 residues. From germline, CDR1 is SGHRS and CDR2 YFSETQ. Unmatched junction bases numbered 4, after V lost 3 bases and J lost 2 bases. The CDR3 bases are TGCGCCAGCAGCTCGCCGGGACAGAACTATGGCTACACCTTC. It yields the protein CASSSPGQNYGYTF.

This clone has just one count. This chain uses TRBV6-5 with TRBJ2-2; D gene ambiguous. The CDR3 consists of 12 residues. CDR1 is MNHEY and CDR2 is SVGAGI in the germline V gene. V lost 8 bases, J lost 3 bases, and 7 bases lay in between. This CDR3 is CASDRDTGELFF. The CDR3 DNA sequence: TGTGCCAGCGATAGGGACACCGGGGAGCTGTTTTTT.